Listed here are 19 T cell receptor beta chains from one sample, sequenced in a study of blood T cell repertoires in COVID-19. The assay was immunoSEQ multiplex PCR, and TCRdb's table has in-frame clones only and misses some. The sample holds tens of thousands of clones, around 90% seen once. The source material was peripheral blood. These receptors all come from a human donor in a cohort sampled during active COVID-19.

This chain joins TRBV6-6 and TRBJ2-4, with D possibly matching TRBD1 (6 bases). The CDR3 consists of 14 residues. Germline CDR1 MNHNY, CDR2 SVGAGI (reference sequence). Trimming took 5 bases from V and 3 from J, leaving 11 bases between them. The CDR3 loop reads CASSRRDNKNIQYF. In DNA form, the CDR3 reads TGTGCCAGCAGTCGCCGGGACAACAAAAACATTCAGTACTTC.

The rearrangement links TRBV19 to TRBJ1-2; D is perhaps TRBD1 (6 bases). The CDR3 extends over 13 amino acids. In germline, CDR1 is LNHDA, CDR2 SQIVND (reference sequence). Trimming stripped 3 bases from V and 1 base from J, with 6 bases between. The CDR3 is CASSIRGNYGYTF. In nucleotides, the CDR3 is TGTGCCAGTAGTATCAGGGGTAACTATGGCTACACCTTC.

CDR3 nucleotide sequence: TGCGCCAGCAGTCAATCCTGGAGGCCCTACGAGCAGTACGTC. It codes for CASSQSWRPYEQYV. The chain has TRBV23-1 and TRBJ2-7; D perhaps matches TRBD2 (5 bases). TRBV23-1 has ORF status, its function being uncertain. Trimming shortened V by 0 bases and J by 2 bases, and 8 bases separated the two germline ends. The CDR3 extends over 14 amino acids.

V and J are TRBV4-1 and TRBJ2-7, with 8 bases fitting TRBD2. V shed 2 bases, J shed 2 bases, and the junction held 5 bases outside the gene matches. This CDR3 spans 15 amino acids. The V gene's germline CDR1 is MGHRA and CDR2 YSYEKL. The CDR3 protein is CASSQTSGSAYEQYV. CDR3 DNA sequence: TGCGCCAGCAGCCAAACTAGCGGAAGTGCCTACGAGCAGTACGTC.

This sequence joins TRBV5-1 and TRBJ2-1; 9 nucleotides line up with TRBD2. The CDR3 spans 17 residues. J was trimmed by 9 bases and V by 2 bases; bases with no gene match: 15. The V gene's germline CDR1 is SGHRS and CDR2 YFSETQ. Written as DNA, the CDR3 is TGCGCCAGCAGCTTTACTTCTGGGACTAGCACAGGGATTGAGCAGTTCTTC. Its protein product is CASSFTSGTSTGIEQFF.

The chain links TRBV7-2 to TRBJ2-5, with D uncertain. Looked up from germline, CDR1 is SGHTA and CDR2 is FQGNSA. The V end was cut by 2 bases, the J end by 5 bases, with 3 bases between. The CDR3 spans 11 residues. Here the CDR3 DNA reads TGTGCCAGCAGCTTATCTGAGACCCAGTACTTC. It is translated as CASSLSETQYF.

This sequence joins TRBV5-4 and TRBJ2-7, with a weak D call TRBD2 (6 bases). CDR1 SGHNT and CDR2 YYREEE come from the germline V gene (reference sequence). Trimming left V 4 bases short and J 5 bases short, with 16 bases between. The CDR3 consists of 14 residues. The CDR3 region has the DNA TGTGCCAGCAGCCCCGGGGGTCCCCCCCACGAGCAGTACTTC. Its protein is CASSPGGPPHEQYF. The entire variable domain, with the rest obtained from reference TRBV5-4 and TRBJ2-7, is as follows: ETGVTQSPTHLIKTRGQQVTLRCSSQSGHNTVSWYQQALGQGPQFIFQYYREEENGRGNFPPRFSGLQFPNYSSELNVNALELDDSALYLCASSPGGPPHEQYFGPGTRLTVT.

The chain combines TRBV5-1 with TRBJ2-7; tentatively, D is TRBD2 (5 bases). This CDR3 has 15 amino acids. Deletions cut 0 bases from V and 0 bases from J, with 10 bases between. Germline V CDR1 and CDR2: SGHRS, YFSETQ. Here the CDR3 DNA reads TGCGCCAGCAGCTTGGGAGGTAGCGCCTCCTACGAGCAGTACTTC. Its translation is CASSLGGSASYEQYF. Drawing the rest from reference TRBV5-1 and TRBJ2-7, the complete variable domain is KAGVTQTPRYLIKTRGQQVTLSCSPISGHRSVSWYQQTPGQGLQFLFEYFSETQRNKGNFPGRFSGRQFSNSRSEMNVSTLELGDSALYLCASSLGGSASYEQYFGPGTRLTVT.

The genes are TRBV9 and TRBJ1-1; no firm D call. The V end was cut by 0 bases, the J end by 4 bases, with 13 bases between. The CDR3 extends over 15 amino acids. Germline V gene data show CDR1 as SGDLS and CDR2 as YYNGEE. The DNA of the CDR3 is TGTGCCAGCAGCGTAGCTATGGGTACGGGCACTGAAGCTTTCTTT. Translated, it gives CASSVAMGTGTEAFF.

The rearrangement links TRBV30 to TRBJ2-5, with 12 bases lining up with TRBD2. This CDR3 region has 12 residues. The germline gives CDR1 GTSNPN, CDR2 SVGIG (reference sequence). V lost 3 bases to trimming and J lost 7 bases; unmatched junction nucleotides: 0. The CDR3 is CAWRTSGGTQYF. CDR3 coding DNA: TGTGCCTGGAGGACTAGCGGGGGGACCCAGTACTTC.

The gene calls are TRBV4-1 and TRBJ2-5; TRBD2 matches 9 bases. The germline V gene has CDR1 MGHRA and CDR2 YSYEKL. There are 15 residues in the CDR3. The V gene end was trimmed by 3 bases and the J gene end by 5 bases; junction bases not matched to a gene: 7. For the CDR3, the DNA is TGCGCCAGCAGCCAGGCGGGAGGGCCATTGGAGACCCAGTACTTC. Protein sequence: CASSQAGGPLETQYF.

This chain uses TRBV7-9 with TRBJ2-3; a weak D match, TRBD2 (6 bases). V dropped 3 bases and J dropped 0 bases, with 13 bases sitting between them. CDR1 is SEHNR and CDR2 is FQNEAQ in the germline V gene (reference sequence). The CDR3 has 16 residues. The CDR3 loop reads CASSLRGLTSTDTQYF. The DNA for the CDR3 is TGTGCCAGCAGCTTGCGGGGTCTAACTAGCACAGATACGCAGTATTTT.

The chain links TRBV15 to TRBJ1-3; no clear D gene. This CDR3 has 14 residues. Germline V gene data show CDR1 as LNHNV and CDR2 as YYDKDF (reference sequence). V lost 1 base and J lost 9, with 13 bases in between. The CDR3 nucleotides read TGTGCCACCAGCAGAGGGGAGGCGGCCGCCACCATATATTTT. It translates to CATSRGEAAATIYF.

The chain recombines TRBV9 with TRBJ1-1, with D tentatively TRBD1 (5 bases). The CDR3 is made up of 14 amino acids. Germline assignment: CDR1 SGDLS and CDR2 YYNGEE. Trimming removed 0 bases from V and 1 base from J, with 7 bases in between. The CDR3 bases are TGTGCCAGCAGCGTAGTAGGGGAGAACACTGAAGCTTTCTTT. Its translation is CASSVVGENTEAFF.

The chain carries TRBV19 and TRBJ2-1; possible D gene TRBD1, 6 bases. This CDR3 is 12 amino acids long. The V and J ends lost 6 bases and 10 bases respectively, with 13 bases between them. The germline V gene has CDR1 LNHDA and CDR2 SQIVND (reference sequence). DNA for the CDR3: TGTGCCAGTAGCCCGGTAAGGGGGGAGCAGTTCTTC. Residues: CASSPVRGEQFF.

V gene TRBV6-5 combines with J gene TRBJ1-3; perhaps TRBD1 as D (5 bases). Germline V gene data show CDR1 as MNHEY and CDR2 as SVGAGI. The CDR3 totals 15 residues. The ends were cut back, 6 bases at V and 2 bases at J, with 14 bases in the middle. CDR3 in amino acids: CASRRTTGAGNTIYF. The CDR3 DNA reads as TGTGCCAGCAGGAGGACGACGGGGGCTGGAAACACCATATATTTT.

This chain links TRBV5-4 with TRBJ2-7, with D possibly being TRBD2 (6 bases). Per the germline V gene, CDR1 is SGHNT and CDR2 is YYREEE (reference sequence). This CDR3 spans 13 amino acids. The V end lost 6 bases, the J end lost 2 bases, and 12 bases lay between the germline ends. DNA for the CDR3: TGTGCCAGCATCGGACGGGAGACCTACGAGCAGTACGTC. Its protein product is CASIGRETYEQYV.

This sequence joins TRBV7-3 and TRBJ2-2, with a tentative D call TRBD1 (6 bases). This CDR3 is 14 amino acids long. CDR1 is SGHTA and CDR2 is FQGTGA in the germline V gene. V gave up 5 bases and J gave up 8 bases, with 15 bases separating them. CDR3 amino acids: CASSRGQYPGELFF. The CDR3 nucleotides are TGTGCCAGCAGCCGGGGACAATACCCGGGGGAGCTGTTTTTT.

This clone has just one count. V and J are TRBV27 and TRBJ1-5; 7 bases align to TRBD1. With V trimmed by 6 bases and J by 6 bases, 8 bases remained unmatched. The length of the CDR3 is 14 residues. CDR1 and CDR2 (germline): MNHEY, SMNVEV (reference sequence). The CDR3 loop is CASSLNRGAQPQHF. CDR3 nucleotide sequence: TGTGCCAGCAGCCTTAACAGGGGCGCTCAGCCCCAGCATTTT.